A single sample gave rise to the 14 T cell receptor beta chains below, sequenced in a study of T cell responses to AZD1222 COVID-19 vaccine. The assay was immunoSEQ multiplex PCR, and TCRdb's table has in-frame clones only and misses some. The data contain 150,000 to 180,000 clones, approximately 90% of them singletons. The starting material was peripheral blood, obtained on day 0 of AZD1222 vaccination. These receptors were obtained from an adult in good health.

The genes are TRBV11-2 and TRBJ2-3; D is unresolved. Trimming removed 6 bases from V and 2 bases from J, with 18 bases in between. The CDR3 extends over 16 amino acids. Germline CDR1 is SGHAT and CDR2 is FQNNGV. The CDR3 DNA reads TGTGCCAGCAGTGAGCCGGTCCTTACTTCCACAGATACGCAGTATTTT. Translation gives CASSEPVLTSTDTQYF.

This clone was observed a single time. This rearrangement joins TRBV7-2 to TRBJ1-5; no clear D gene. CDR3 length equals 16 residues. Germline V CDR1 and CDR2: SGHTA, FQGNSA. Trimming cost V 5 bases and J 0 bases, with 14 bases left between them. The CDR3 sequence: CASSLNPLLSNQPQHF. CDR3 in DNA: TGTGCCAGCAGCCTAAACCCTCTTCTTAGCAATCAGCCCCAGCATTTT.

Worth noting for this clone: The junction and the germline gene differ at one end; a read error may be behind it. V and J are TRBV3-1 (or the pseudogene TRBV3-2) and TRBJ2-3, with D possibly matching TRBD2 (7 bases). CDR3 length: 14 residues. Germline CDR1 is LGHDT and CDR2 is YNNKEL (reference sequence). CDR3 sequence (DNA): TGTGCCAGCAGCCAAGGACGGGGGGCTACCGCCGTGGCTTTT. Translation: CASSQGRGATAVAF.

The rearrangement uses TRBV4-1 and TRBJ1-4, with 9 nucleotides matching TRBD1. CDR3 length equals 16 residues. Germline loops: CDR1 MGHRA, CDR2 YSYEKL. V was pared by 4 bases and J by 8 bases, with 11 bases of the junction left unmatched. In DNA, the CDR3 is TGCGCCAGCAGCCCGCGGGACAGGGTCAGAAGGGAAAAACTGTTTTTT. It translates to CASSPRDRVRREKLFF.

The rearrangement links TRBV6-6 to TRBJ2-5; the D gene is possibly TRBD1 (6 bases). This CDR3 is 16 amino acids long. Trimming stripped 0 bases from V and 5 bases from J, with 16 bases between. In germline, CDR1 is MNHNY, CDR2 SVGAGI (reference sequence). The CDR3 spells CASSYSNSARGETQYF. DNA of the CDR3: TGTGCCAGCAGTTACTCGAATTCTGCCAGGGGCGAGACCCAGTACTTC.

This clone occurred a few times. The chain has TRBV12-5 and TRBJ2-7; 7 positions match TRBD1. There are 14 residues in the CDR3. V lost 7 bases, J lost 3 bases, and 9 bases stayed unmatched. Germline CDR1 LGHNT, CDR2 FRNRAP. The CDR3 region is CASEQGYEVYEQYF. CDR3 bases: TGTGCTAGTGAACAGGGGTATGAAGTCTACGAGCAGTACTTC.

In its sample, this clone was seen once. This chain links TRBV7-9 with TRBJ1-1; a possible D gene is TRBD1 (5 bases). The CDR3 totals 14 residues. The V gene's germline CDR1 is SEHNR and CDR2 FQNEAQ (reference sequence). V was shortened by 5 bases and J by 1 base, with 11 bases between the two germline ends. The CDR3 region is CASSPRDSNTEAFF. CDR3 sequence (DNA): TGTGCCAGCAGCCCCCGGGACTCGAACACTGAAGCTTTCTTT.

This sequence joins TRBV2 and TRBJ2-1; D unresolved. The V and J ends lost 4 bases and 4 bases respectively, with 5 bases between them. The CDR3 is 12 amino acids. The germline V gene encodes CDR1 SNHLY and CDR2 FYNNEI. CDR3 in amino acids: CASSVAYNEQFF. Here the CDR3 DNA reads TGTGCCAGCAGTGTAGCATACAATGAGCAGTTCTTC.

This clone appeared once. The V and J genes are TRBV27 and TRBJ1-5, with D uncertain. CDR1 is MNHEY, CDR2 SMNVEV, per germline (reference sequence). The CDR3 consists of 14 residues. V lost 4 bases, J lost 0 bases, and 7 bases lay in between. The CDR3 bases are TGTGCCAGCAGTTCGCTTGATAGCAATCAGCCCCAGCATTTT. Translated, it gives CASSSLDSNQPQHF.

The V and J genes are TRBV6-5 and TRBJ2-1, with 9 bases aligning to TRBD2. CDR1 and CDR2 (germline): MNHEY, SVGAGI. Unmatched junction bases numbered 8, after V lost 7 bases and J lost 4 bases. This CDR3 contains 15 residues. CDR3 in amino acids: CASIPGLASYNEQFF. CDR3 in DNA: TGTGCCAGCATCCCGGGACTAGCATCTTACAATGAGCAGTTCTTC.

The chain combines TRBV27 with TRBJ1-2; D is possibly TRBD1 (6 bases). This CDR3 spans 15 amino acids. Germline V gives CDR1 MNHEY, CDR2 SMNVEV (reference sequence). V was trimmed by 3 bases and J by 6 bases, leaving 17 bases between them. DNA of the CDR3: TGTGCCAGCAGTTTCCCCGGGGGGGGGCCGGATGGCTACACCTTC. It specifies CASSFPGGGPDGYTF.

This clone is a singleton in its sample. The chain carries TRBV19 and TRBJ1-5, with D tentatively TRBD1 (5 bases). The CDR3 length is 13 residues. CDR1 and CDR2 from the germline V gene are LNHDA and SQIVND (reference sequence). Trimming removed 7 bases at V and 6 bases at J, with 13 bases between. CDR3 nucleotide sequence: TGTGCCAGTAACACAGGTTTAGGTCAGCCCCAGCATTTT. Protein sequence: CASNTGLGQPQHF. Drawing the rest from reference TRBV19 and TRBJ1-5, the complete variable domain is DGGITQSPKYLFRKEGQNVTLSCEQNLNHDAMYWYRQDPGQGLRLIYYSQIVNDFQKGDIAEGYSVSREKKESFPLTVTSAQKNPTAFYLCASNTGLGQPQHFGDGTRLSIL.

This clone was seen more than once but under ten times. The rearrangement links TRBV7-9 to TRBJ2-7; maybe TRBD2 (5 bases). Per the germline V gene, CDR1 is SEHNR and CDR2 is FQNEAQ (reference sequence). CDR3 length: 13 residues. V shed 7 bases and J shed 4 bases, with 14 bases lying between them. CDR3 bases: TGTGCCAGCATCGGGAAAGCCGGATACGAGCAGTACTTC. Translating gives CASIGKAGYEQYF.

This rearrangement joins TRBV25-1 to TRBJ2-3; D remains unclear. V was trimmed by 4 bases and J by 1 base, leaving 15 bases between them. The V gene's germline CDR1 is MGHDK and CDR2 SYGVNS. The CDR3 covers 16 residues. CDR3 DNA sequence: TGTGCCAGCAGTGCCAAGGGTTACTTTGGCACAGATACGCAGTATTTT. Translation: CASSAKGYFGTDTQYF.